The TCR beta chain under discussion was sequenced for a study of EBV T-cell therapy then PD-1 blockade in nasopharyngeal carcinoma. Indicated treatment: AdE1-LMPpoly-expanded autologous EBV-specific T-cell therapy followed by anti-PD-1 nivolumab. The germline V and J ends were trimmed by 0 bases and 6 bases, with 22 bases remaining between them. Germline V lookup: CDR1 LGHNA, CDR2 YSLEER. The CDR3 is made up of 18 amino acids. Sequencing used immunoSEQ multiplex PCR; TCRdb keeps in-frame clones, though not all of them. The sample has about 14,000 clones, 80% to 85% seen once. This clone is judged medium-sized (0.01 to 0.1%). Its antigen is not identified.

The chain is built from TRBV4-3 and TRBJ2-3; weak D call: TRBD2 (6 bases). This clonotype was sampled from a man in his forties or fifties with nasopharyngeal carcinoma. The starting material was CD8+ T cells from blood, obtained at day 105 from a patient whose treatment included autologous EBV-specific T cells and nivolumab. The CDR3 reads CASSQDLSGGLLSDTQYF. The DNA for the CDR3 is TGCGCCAGCAGCCAAGATCTTAGCGGAGGCCTCTTATCGGATACGCAGTATTTT.